This TCR beta chain was captured by sequencing in a study of CD8 T cells in ankylosing spondylitis. Study-wide findings and caveats: Blood of patients with ankylosing spondylitis appeared to be characterized by a TCR beta motif of roughly eight highly homologous variants. Researchers reportedly found disease-linked clones significantly enriched in matched ankylosing spondylitis synovial fluid. Previous work reported some of these motif variants in the synovial fluid and blood of reactive arthritis.

In the case of this clonotype: Antigen specificity is unknown.

MiXCR was run by TCRdb on the 5' RACE reads, yielding one entry per CDR3 protein. The repertoire has under 450,000 distinct CDR3 sequences, about 15% of them found once; the top ten carry approximately 0.97%. The CDR3 contains 13 residues. The V end was cut by 3 bases, the J end by 5 bases, with 11 bases between. The V gene's germline CDR1 is MDHEN and CDR2 SYDVKM. The receptor was isolated from a male donor with ankylosing spondylitis. V gene TRBV28 combines with J gene TRBJ2-7, with D possibly matching TRBD1 (5 bases). The sample was blood, either unsorted or a sorted T cell fraction (not recorded which). The CDR3 loop is CASSFDRRNEQYF. CDR3 nucleotides: TGTGCCAGCAGTTTTGACAGACGGAACGAGCAGTACTTC.